The sample holds one count of the clone carrying this T cell receptor beta chain. The antigen remains unidentified. This sample was included in a study of OX40 agonist ivuxolimab in advanced cancers. At the level of the study: Ivuxolimab doses were 0.01, 0.1, 0.3, 1.5, 3 or 10 mg/kg every 2 weeks. Findings and caveats of the study: With doses of 0.1 to 3.0 mg/kg, CD4+ and CD8+ blood T cells had undergone clonal expansion by week 6.

On cycle 4 day 1 and cycle 7 day 1, as well as at baseline, blood was sampled. CDR1 is SEHNR, CDR2 FQNEAQ, per germline (reference sequence). With V trimmed by 5 bases and J by 0 bases, 10 bases remained unmatched. The CDR3 consists of 17 residues. The repertoire was sequenced with immunoSEQ multiplex PCR; TCRdb's copy has only in-frame clones and lacks some. Of 9,500 to 11,000 clones listed, roughly 86% were seen once; the top ten hold 25% to 30%. The genes are TRBV7-9 and TRBJ1-1, with TRBD1 identical over 9 bases. The clonotype originates from an adult with an advanced solid tumor such as melanoma, head and neck, liver or kidney cancer. The sample consisted of CD4+ or CD8+ T cells sorted from blood, taken in a trial of the OX40 agonist ivuxolimab. The CDR3 region has the DNA TGTGCCAGCAGCACCTCCGGGACAGGGTTCATGAACACTGAAGCTTTCTTT. This translates into CASSTSGTGFMNTEAFF.